Listed here are 27 T cell receptor beta chains from one sample, sequenced in a study of T cell changes during pregnancy in multiple sclerosis. TCRdb's copy holds only in-frame clones and misses some; the assay was immunoSEQ multiplex PCR. The sample shows about 93,000 clones, 91% of them seen only once. The material sequenced was peripheral blood, taken after pregnancy. Every receptor here comes from a female donor in good health, enrolled as a control in a pregnancy study.

The chain has TRBV7-2 and TRBJ2-3, with 10 bases lining up with TRBD2. The CDR3 has 16 amino acids. V lost 5 bases to trimming and J lost 0 bases; unmatched junction nucleotides: 5. The V gene's germline CDR1 is SGHTA and CDR2 FQGNSA. CDR3 sequence (DNA): TGTGCCAGCAGCGCTAGGACTAGCGGAAGCACAGATACGCAGTATTTT. Protein sequence: CASSARTSGSTDTQYF.

The genes are TRBV29-1 and TRBJ2-5; 8 bases are a match to TRBD2. Germline V gives CDR1 SQVTM, CDR2 ANQGSEA. The CDR3 contains 16 residues. J gave up 2 bases and V 4 bases, and 12 bases lay outside the gene matches. CDR3 protein: CSVVVGRLAQQETQYF. As DNA, the CDR3 is TGCAGCGTTGTGGTTGGCCGACTAGCGCAGCAAGAGACCCAGTACTTC.

The V and J genes are TRBV10-3 and TRBJ2-7; D perhaps matches TRBD2 (6 bases). CDR3 size: 13 residues. Trimming left V 4 bases short and J 1 base short, with 8 bases between. Germline assignment: CDR1 ENHRY and CDR2 SYGVKD. The CDR3 here is CAISVGGSYEQYF. In DNA form, the CDR3 reads TGTGCCATCAGTGTGGGGGGTTCCTACGAGCAGTACTTC.

V is TRBV7-2 and J is TRBJ2-7, with 7 bases matching TRBD2. CDR3 length equals 19 residues. V gave up 2 bases and J gave up 1 base; unmatched junction bases: 17. CDR1 is SGHTA, CDR2 FQGNSA, per germline. The chain's CDR3 is CASSLKFDGGLAASYEQYF. CDR3 nucleotide sequence: TGTGCCAGCAGCTTAAAATTCGACGGCGGGCTAGCGGCATCCTACGAGCAGTACTTC. Full variable domain (outside the CDR3, taken from reference TRBV7-2 and TRBJ2-7): GAGVSQSPSNKVTEKGKDVELRCDPISGHTALYWYRQSLGQGLEFLIYFQGNSAPDKSGLPSDRFSAERTGGSVSTLTIQRTQQEDSAVYLCASSLKFDGGLAASYEQYFGPGTRLTVT.

CDR3 sequence (DNA): TGCGCCAGCAGCCAGTTAGCGGGGCCAAGCACAGATACGCAGTATTTT. Protein sequence: CASSQLAGPSTDTQYF. This chain joins TRBV4-3 and TRBJ2-3, with TRBD2 matching over 8 bases. This CDR3 has 16 residues. CDR1 and CDR2 from the germline V gene are LGHNA and YSLEER. Losses at the gene ends were 3 bases for V and 0 bases for J; bases not matched to a gene: 5.

The chain couples TRBV27 to TRBJ1-1, with D maybe TRBD1 (5 bases). The CDR3 contains 15 residues. V was clipped by 7 bases and J by 1 base, with 16 bases between them. Germline CDR1 MNHEY, CDR2 SMNVEV (reference sequence). Written as DNA, the CDR3 is TGTGCCAGCATTGGGCAGGGCTTGGGGAACACTGAAGCTTTCTTT. This codes for CASIGQGLGNTEAFF.

The rearrangement uses TRBV5-6 and TRBJ2-1; weak D call: TRBD1 (6 bases). The CDR3 totals 18 residues. V was trimmed by 0 bases and J by 0 bases, leaving 16 bases between them. Germline-derived CDR1 and CDR2 are SGHDT and YYEEEE. CDR3 sequence reads: CASSLGPTGTPSYNEQFF. Written as DNA, the CDR3 is TGTGCCAGCAGCTTGGGACCCACCGGGACACCCTCCTACAATGAGCAGTTCTTC.

The chain has TRBV6-1 and TRBJ1-5, with D perhaps matching TRBD1 (6 bases). The CDR3 runs 14 residues. Germline V gene data show CDR1 as MNHNS and CDR2 as SASEGT. Trimming removed 4 bases at V and 0 bases at J, with 7 bases between. The CDR3 region is CASSVRGSNQPQHF. CDR3 nucleotides: TGTGCCAGCAGTGTCAGGGGTAGCAATCAGCCCCAGCATTTT.

V usage is TRBV5-6 and J usage is TRBJ1-6; maybe TRBD1 (5 bases). Trimming shortened V by 4 bases and J by 6 bases, and 14 bases separated the two germline ends. The length of the CDR3 is 15 residues. CDR1 is SGHDT and CDR2 is YYEEEE in the germline V gene. In DNA, the CDR3 is TGTGCCAGCAGCCTGATAAGGGGAAGTAATTCACCCCTCCACTTT. Encoded protein: CASSLIRGSNSPLHF.

The chain joins TRBV5-8 to TRBJ1-2; TRBD1 might be the D (6 bases). V was shortened by 4 bases and J by 4 bases, with 14 bases between the two germline ends. Per germline, CDR1 SGHTS and CDR2 YDEGEE. The CDR3 sequence is 14 residues long. As DNA, the CDR3 is TGTGCCAGCAGCAGGGGCGGGGGCCGCTATGGCTACACCTTC. As protein: CASSRGGGRYGYTF.

V gene TRBV7-3 combines with J gene TRBJ2-5, with 7 bases that match TRBD1. The CDR3 totals 15 residues. Germline lookup yields CDR1 SGHTA and CDR2 FQGTGA. Unmatched junction bases numbered 11, after V lost 5 bases and J lost 5 bases. The CDR3 reads CASSQGGGRWETQYF. For the CDR3, the DNA is TGTGCCAGCAGCCAAGGGGGCGGCCGGTGGGAGACCCAGTACTTC.

This clone came up a few times. The sample contains more than one DNA sequence encoding this CDR3. This chain joins TRBV7-2 and TRBJ2-7, with TRBD2 as a possible D gene (5 bases). CDR1 and CDR2 (germline): SGHTA, FQGNSA. This CDR3 comprises 13 residues. The V gene lost 3 bases and the J gene lost 3 bases, with 9 bases spanning the gap. The CDR3 sequence is CASSFGGSYEQYF. The CDR3 nucleotides read TGTGCCAGCAGCTTTGGTGGGAGCTACGAGCAGTACTTC.

The chain couples TRBV7-6 to TRBJ1-5; TRBD1 might be the D (6 bases). This CDR3 region has 16 residues. Trimming took off 2 bases at V and 0 bases at J, with 11 bases between the two ends. From germline, CDR1 is SGHVS and CDR2 FNYEAQ. The CDR3 coding sequence is TGTGCCAGCAGCTTAACAGCAGGGGCTAGCAATCAGCCCCAGCATTTT. Amino acid sequence: CASSLTAGASNQPQHF.

V and J are TRBV7-9 and TRBJ1-2; D gene ambiguous. Trimming shortened V by 0 bases and J by 8 bases, and 13 bases separated the two germline ends. The CDR3 consists of 14 residues. In germline, CDR1 is SEHNR, CDR2 FQNEAQ (reference sequence). The CDR3 reads CASSLASPTDGYTF. CDR3 in DNA: TGTGCCAGCAGCTTAGCATCCCCTACAGACGGCTACACCTTC. The full variable domain, in which reference TRBV7-9 and TRBJ1-2 provide the parts outside the CDR3, is DTGVSQNPRHKITKRGQNVTFRCDPISEHNRLYWYRQTLGQGPEFLTYFQNEAQLEKSRLLSDRFSAERPKGSFSTLEIQRTEQGDSAMYLCASSLASPTDGYTFGSGTRLTVV.

In nucleotides, the CDR3 is TGCGCCAGCAGCCATCCATACACTGAAGCTTTCTTT. This sequence encodes CASSHPYTEAFF. The chain uses TRBV4-1 and TRBJ1-1; unclear D gene. The CDR3 runs to 12 residues. Germline CDR1 is MGHRA and CDR2 is YSYEKL. V lost 3 bases and J lost 3, with 5 bases in between.

The V call is TRBV6-5, the J call TRBJ1-6; 7 bases agree with TRBD1. J lost 10 bases, V lost 6 bases, and 12 bases had no gene match. Germline assignment: CDR1 MNHEY and CDR2 SVGAGI. CDR3 length equals 15 residues. CDR3 sequence (DNA): TGTGCCAGCAGCGAAACACAGGGGAGAAGGTCACCCCTCCACTTT. Protein product: CASSETQGRRSPLHF.

The CDR3 here is CASSPTGNNQPQHF. The CDR3 coding sequence is TGTGCCAGCAGCCCGACAGGGAACAATCAGCCCCAGCATTTT. The chain joins TRBV6-6 to TRBJ1-5; 7 nucleotides line up with TRBD1. In germline, CDR1 is MNHNY, CDR2 SVGAGI (reference sequence). There are 14 residues in the CDR3. V gave up 6 bases and J gave up 3 bases; unmatched junction bases: 5.

The chain uses TRBV7-9 and TRBJ1-1; 9 bases are shared with TRBD1. The V gene end was trimmed by 4 bases and the J gene end by 4 bases; junction bases not matched to a gene: 16. Germline V lookup: CDR1 SEHNR, CDR2 FQNEAQ (reference sequence). The CDR3 has 18 amino acids. CDR3 sequence (DNA): TGTGCCAGCAGCTCTCCGGGACAGGGACCCCTTCGGGGCACTGAAGCTTTCTTT. Its translation is CASSSPGQGPLRGTEAFF.

This chain joins TRBV5-1 and TRBJ1-1; TRBD1 agrees at 8 bases. The CDR3 contains 14 residues. V was pared by 4 bases and J by 10 bases, with 12 bases of the junction left unmatched. From germline, CDR1 is SGHRS and CDR2 YFSETQ. As DNA, the CDR3 is TGCGCCAGCAGCACCTCCGGGACAGGCAAGGTAGCTTTCTTT. Translated: CASSTSGTGKVAFF.

The chain has TRBV6-5 and TRBJ1-5, with TRBD1 identical over 7 bases. The germline CDR1 and CDR2 sequences are MNHEY and SVGAGI. This CDR3 spans 15 amino acids. Losses at the gene ends were 6 bases for V and 4 bases for J; bases not matched to a gene: 9. The CDR3 sequence is CASRRSGQVNQPQHF. CDR3 sequence (DNA): TGTGCCAGCAGACGATCCGGACAGGTTAATCAGCCCCAGCATTTT.

The genes are TRBV7-2 and TRBJ1-1; 8 nucleotides agree with TRBD1. Trimming cost V 5 bases and J 7 bases; bases outside gene matches: 6. The CDR3 is 13 amino acids. Germline V gives CDR1 SGHTA, CDR2 FQGNSA. CDR3 nucleotides: TGTGCCAGCAGCAAAGAAACAGGGGGTGAAGCTTTCTTT. Residues: CASSKETGGEAFF.

The gene calls are TRBV6-6 and TRBJ2-7; 8 nucleotides match TRBD1. Germline CDR1 and CDR2: MNHNY and SVGAGI (reference sequence). Trimming took 7 bases from V and 3 from J; bases not matched to a gene: 8. This CDR3 comprises 14 residues. The CDR3 DNA sequence: TGTGCCAGCATTGCCGGGACAGGCCTCTACGAGCAGTACTTC. This translates into CASIAGTGLYEQYF.

J is TRBJ2-3 and V is TRBV12-5; D gene ambiguous. Germline lookup yields CDR1 LGHNT and CDR2 FRNRAP. This CDR3 region has 15 residues. The V and J ends lost 0 bases and 4 bases respectively, with 11 bases between them. CDR3 DNA: TGTGCTAGTGGTTTGGTAACGGGTCGGGCAGATACGCAGTATTTT. Translated: CASGLVTGRADTQYF. Drawing the rest from reference TRBV12-5 and TRBJ2-3, the complete variable domain is DARVTQTPRHKVTEMGQEVTMRCQPILGHNTVFWYRQTMMQGLELLAYFRNRAPLDDSGMPKDRFSAEMPDATLATLKIQPSEPRDSAVYFCASGLVTGRADTQYFGPGTRLTVL.

The chain employs TRBV29-1 and TRBJ2-1; D is unclear. This CDR3 is 13 amino acids long. V gave up 7 bases and J gave up 7 bases, with 17 bases separating them. Germline V gene sequence: CDR1 SQVTM, CDR2 ANQGSEA. The CDR3 region has the DNA TGCAGCGCCCTCCCCTCGCATAGAAATGAGCAGTTCTTC. This codes for CSALPSHRNEQFF.

This sequence joins TRBV7-2 and TRBJ1-6; no clear D gene. CDR3 size: 13 residues. The V end lost 2 bases, the J end lost 10 bases, and 9 bases lay between the germline ends. Per germline, CDR1 SGHTA and CDR2 FQGNSA. CDR3 in DNA: TGTGCCAGCAGCTTAAGGGAGGAGTCACCCCTCCACTTT. Its translation is CASSLREESPLHF.

V and J are TRBV5-1 and TRBJ2-2; TRBD2 matches 7 bases. V dropped 4 bases and J dropped 5; count of bases not matched to a gene: 8. The CDR3 consists of 15 residues. The V gene's germline CDR1 is SGHRS and CDR2 YFSETQ. CDR3 DNA: TGCGCCAGCAGCCCCCAGACTAGCCCAACCGGGGAGCTGTTTTTT. Translating gives CASSPQTSPTGELFF.

V gene TRBV19 combines with J gene TRBJ2-3; D possibly corresponds to TRBD2 (6 bases). CDR3 length equals 17 residues. Germline V gene data show CDR1 as LNHDA and CDR2 as SQIVND (reference sequence). Trimming took 3 bases from V and 0 from J, leaving 16 bases between them. The CDR3 here is CASSISGGVSSTDTQYF. The CDR3 DNA reads TGTGCCAGTAGTATCTCCGGGGGTGTCAGTAGCACAGATACGCAGTATTTT. Full variable domain (missing parts from reference TRBV19 and TRBJ2-3): DGGITQSPKYLFRKEGQNVTLSCEQNLNHDAMYWYRQDPGQGLRLIYYSQIVNDFQKGDIAEGYSVSREKKESFPLTVTSAQKNPTAFYLCASSISGGVSSTDTQYFGPGTRLTVL.